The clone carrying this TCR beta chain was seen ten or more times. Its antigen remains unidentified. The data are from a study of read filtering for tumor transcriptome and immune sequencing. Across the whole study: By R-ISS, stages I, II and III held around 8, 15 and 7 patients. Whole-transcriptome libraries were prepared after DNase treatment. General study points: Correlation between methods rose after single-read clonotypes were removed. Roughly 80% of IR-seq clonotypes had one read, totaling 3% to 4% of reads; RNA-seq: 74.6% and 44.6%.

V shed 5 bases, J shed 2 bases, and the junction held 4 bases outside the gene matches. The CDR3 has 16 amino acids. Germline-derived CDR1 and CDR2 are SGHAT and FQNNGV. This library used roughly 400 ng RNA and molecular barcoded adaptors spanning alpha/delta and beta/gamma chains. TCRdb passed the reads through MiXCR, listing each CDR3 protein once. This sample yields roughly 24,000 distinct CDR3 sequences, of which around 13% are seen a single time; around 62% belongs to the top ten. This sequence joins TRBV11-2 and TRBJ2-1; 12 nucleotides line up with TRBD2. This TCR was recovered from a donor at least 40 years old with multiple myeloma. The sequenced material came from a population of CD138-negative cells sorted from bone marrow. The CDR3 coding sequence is TGTGCCAGCAGCCCCAGGACTAGCGGGACCTACAATGAGCAGTTCTTC. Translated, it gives CASSPRTSGTYNEQFF.